This TCR beta chain came from a study of shared clonotypes between healthy human individuals. Terminally differentiated effector memory CD45RA+ cells were left out of the naive CD8 fraction, which was CD45RO-negative and positively selected for CCR7. Only in-frame clones appear in the TCRdb table, and some are missing; sequencing was by immunoSEQ multiplex PCR. The data hold 650,000 to 800,000 clones, with 92% observed a single time. The CDR3 spans 14 residues. Trimming pared 3 bases from V and 1 base from J, leaving 10 bases between. The V gene's germline CDR1 is MNHEY and CDR2 SMNVEV (reference sequence).

Sequencing input: naive CD8+ T cells sorted from blood. The sequence was collected from a man aged 25-45 years in good health. The V and J genes are TRBV27 and TRBJ2-7; no definite D call. The CDR3 is CASSFWGGSYEQYF. CDR3 DNA sequence: TGTGCCAGCAGTTTTTGGGGTGGGTCCTACGAGCAGTACTTC.